This TCR beta chain was recovered during a study of spatial heterogeneity in lung cancer. Study-wide context: Every unique TCR and UMI combination, on average, appeared more than ten times in raw reads.

Each CDR3 protein is one row after TCRdb ran MiXCR on the 5' RACE reads. The repertoire holds thousands of distinct CDR3 sequences, with 7.8% as singletons. This clonotype was observed a handful of times. As for time point: sample taken at primary tumor resection. Researchers sequenced whole RNA taken from tumor, nontumor lung or frozen PBMC without sorting. Germline CDR1 is SGDLS and CDR2 is YYNGEE. The CDR3 runs to 18 residues. Unmatched junction bases numbered 11, after V lost 1 base and J lost 2 bases. This sequence originates from a female donor with early-stage non-small cell lung cancer. The sample here was normal lung tissue next to the tumor, taken at surgery. The rearrangement links TRBV9 to TRBJ2-3; 9 positions match TRBD2. The CDR3 DNA follows: TGTGCCAGCAGCGTATCGGGGCTAGCGGGGCAAATCACAGATACGCAGTATTTT. The encoded protein is CASSVSGLAGQITDTQYF.